The 16 T cell receptor beta chains given below trace back to one sample, sequenced in a study of human T cells and chemical hapten exposure. Each CDR3 protein gets one entry after TCRdb re-called the RACE reads with MiXCR. The table includes about 380,000 distinct CDR3 sequences, 5.1% detected once. Time point noted: pre-sensitization, week 0. This sample's treatment: therapeutic diphenylcyclopropenone sensitization with weekly scalp DPC. The starting material was whole blood, obtained in connection with sensitization to the hapten diphenylcyclopropenone (DPC). These TCRs come from a woman in her forties or fifties with alopecia areata. Some clones in this sample may be carry-over from other donors' samples.

This clonotype was found a few times. The J gene is TRBJ2-7, the V gene TRBV20-1; 7 bases fit TRBD2. CDR3 length: 14 residues. Germline loops: CDR1 DFQATT, CDR2 SNEGSKA (reference sequence). Losses at the gene ends were 2 bases for V and 5 bases for J; bases not matched to a gene: 9. This CDR3 is CSARPSGKLDEQYF. The CDR3 region has the DNA TGCAGTGCTAGACCGAGCGGGAAACTAGACGAGCAGTACTTC.

Note on this clonotype: With a much larger clone just one base away, this may be a read error. This chain links TRBV4-2 with TRBJ2-5, with 10 positions matching TRBD2. Germline CDR1 LGHNA, CDR2 YNFKEQ. This CDR3 has 16 residues. Trimming removed 2 bases from V and 1 base from J; junction bases left unmatched: 4. The CDR3 coding sequence is TGTGCCAGCAGCCAACACGCTAGCGGGGGCCAAGAGACCCAGTACTTC. Translated: CASSQHASGGQETQYF.

This clonotype was detected ten times or more. The chain uses TRBV10-3 and TRBJ2-7; D is unresolved. V was pared by 3 bases and J by 3 bases, with 18 bases between. The CDR3 totals 16 residues. Per the germline V gene, CDR1 is ENHRY and CDR2 is SYGVKD. CDR3 sequence (DNA): TGTGCCATCAGTGATGGCCCGAACGTGAACCTCTACGAGCAGTACTTC. The encoded protein is CAISDGPNVNLYEQYF.

This clonotype was observed at least ten times. This chain joins TRBV18 and TRBJ2-3, with a tentative D call TRBD2 (5 bases). This CDR3 is 15 amino acids long. V was clipped by 2 bases and J by 3 bases, with 12 bases between them. CDR1 is KGHSH and CDR2 is LQKENI in the germline V gene. CDR3 nucleotide sequence: TGTGCCAGCTCACCATCCCCCGGGATAACAGATACGCAGTATTTT. Protein product: CASSPSPGITDTQYF.

V usage is TRBV25-1 and J usage is TRBJ1-1; TRBD1 agrees at 8 bases. The CDR3 sequence is 15 residues long. The germline V gene has CDR1 MGHDK and CDR2 SYGVNS. The junction had 9 bases not matched to a gene; V was cut back by 7 bases and J by 2 bases. CDR3 bases: TGTGCCAGCACCAAATCGGGGACAGGCAACACTGAAGCTTTCTTT. It encodes CASTKSGTGNTEAFF.

This clonotype showed up just a few times. This chain joins TRBV19 and TRBJ2-3; D might be TRBD1 (5 bases). From germline, CDR1 is LNHDA and CDR2 SQIVND (reference sequence). V was shortened by 5 bases and J by 2 bases, with 17 bases between the two germline ends. The CDR3 sequence is 16 residues long. CDR3 region: CASSLHPDSITDTQYF. CDR3 sequence (DNA): TGTGCCAGTAGTCTTCATCCAGACAGCATCACAGATACGCAGTATTTT.

This chain joins TRBV7-9 and TRBJ1-6; D is ambiguous. The CDR3 has 11 amino acids. The ends were cut back, 6 bases at V and 12 bases at J, with 9 bases in the middle. CDR1 and CDR2 from the germline V gene are SEHNR and FQNEAQ (reference sequence). CDR3 region: CASSFPGPLHF. The CDR3 coding sequence is TGTGCCAGCAGTTTTCCGGGACCCCTCCACTTT.

The gene calls are TRBV10-3 and TRBJ2-6; D not resolved. Germline loops: CDR1 ENHRY, CDR2 SYGVKD. The CDR3 length is 12 residues. The ends were cut back, 11 bases at V and 0 bases at J, with 5 bases in the middle. CDR3 residues: CAANSGANVLTF. The CDR3 nucleotides are TGTGCCGCCAACTCTGGGGCCAACGTCCTGACTTTC.

This clonotype was observed a few times. The rearrangement links TRBV15 to TRBJ2-7, with D tentatively TRBD2 (6 bases). The CDR3 spans 14 residues. Between the trimmed V and J ends, which lost 0 bases and 3 bases, there was a span of 9 bases. CDR1 and CDR2 (germline): LNHNV, YYDKDF (reference sequence). In nucleotides, the CDR3 is TGTGCCACCAGCAGAGATATGGGGGGCTACGAGCAGTACTTC. This gives the protein CATSRDMGGYEQYF.

The chain links TRBV9 to TRBJ1-3; weak D call: TRBD1 (6 bases). There are 14 residues in the CDR3. Germline V gene sequence: CDR1 SGDLS, CDR2 YYNGEE. V dropped 3 bases and J dropped 3 bases, with 10 bases sitting between them. The DNA for the CDR3 is TGTGCCAGCAGCGCGGGGGGCTATGGAAACACCATATATTTT. Translated: CASSAGGYGNTIYF. The complete variable domain, with remaining parts taken from reference TRBV9 and TRBJ1-3, reads DSGVTQTPKHLITATGQRVTLRCSPRSGDLSVYWYQQSLDQGLQFLIQYYNGEERAKGNILERFSAQQFPDLHSELNLSSLELGDSALYFCASSAGGYGNTIYFGEGSWLTVV.

The chain couples TRBV20-1 to TRBJ1-6, with a weak D call TRBD1 (5 bases). This CDR3 has 16 amino acids. Trimming cost V 6 bases and J 0 bases, with 15 bases left between them. Germline loops: CDR1 DFQATT, CDR2 SNEGSKA (reference sequence). CDR3 nucleotides: TGCAGTGCATGGGACGCTGGTAGCTCCTATAATTCACCCCTCCACTTT. It is translated as CSAWDAGSSYNSPLHF.

This clonotype was recorded a few times. The chain combines TRBV2 with TRBJ1-2; tentatively, D is TRBD1 (5 bases). V dropped 2 bases and J dropped 5 bases, with 12 bases sitting between them. There are 14 residues in the CDR3. Germline V gene sequence: CDR1 SNHLY, CDR2 FYNNEI. The CDR3 nucleotides read TGTGCCAGCAGTGAATCGCAGGGAGGGTATGGCTACACCTTC. Protein sequence: CASSESQGGYGYTF.

This clonotype was found once. The CDR3: CASSRTGVATNEKLFF. Here the CDR3 DNA reads TGTGCCAGCAGCCGGACAGGTGTGGCAACTAATGAAAAACTGTTTTTT. This sequence joins TRBV3-1 and TRBJ1-4; 7 bases are a match to TRBD1. The CDR3 is 16 amino acids. The junction had 5 bases not matched to a gene; V was cut back by 4 bases and J by 0 bases. Germline V gives CDR1 LGHDT, CDR2 YNNKEL (reference sequence).

This clonotype appeared many times. This rearrangement joins TRBV9 to TRBJ2-3, with D perhaps matching TRBD2 (5 bases). Germline CDR1 reads SGDLS; CDR2 reads YYNGEE. Trimming stripped 0 bases from V and 4 bases from J, with 9 bases between. CDR3 length equals 14 residues. The CDR3 is CASSVAGKPDTQYF. In nucleotides, the CDR3 is TGTGCCAGCAGCGTAGCGGGGAAGCCAGATACGCAGTATTTT.

This chain joins TRBV6-1 and TRBJ1-5; D is unclear. The germline CDR1 and CDR2 sequences are MNHNS and SASEGT. V was pared by 0 bases and J by 9 bases, with 9 bases between. This CDR3 has 13 amino acids. CDR3 in amino acids: CASSEAPGGPQHF. DNA of the CDR3: TGTGCCAGCAGTGAAGCGCCGGGAGGGCCCCAGCATTTT.

J is TRBJ2-7 and V is TRBV15; TRBD2 is a possible D gene (5 bases). V lost 0 bases, J lost 5 bases, and 20 bases lay in between. This CDR3 has 17 amino acids. CDR1 is LNHNV and CDR2 is YYDKDF in the germline V gene (reference sequence). CDR3 protein: CATSRDDGGTDRNEQYF. The CDR3 coding sequence is TGTGCCACCAGCAGAGATGATGGAGGTACAGACCGGAACGAGCAGTACTTC. The complete variable domain, with remaining parts taken from reference TRBV15 and TRBJ2-7, reads DAMVIQNPRYQVTQFGKPVTLSCSQTLNHNVMYWYQQKSSQAPKLLFHYYDKDFNNEADTPDNFQSRRPNTSFCFLDIRSPGLGDTAMYLCATSRDDGGTDRNEQYFGPGTRLTVT.